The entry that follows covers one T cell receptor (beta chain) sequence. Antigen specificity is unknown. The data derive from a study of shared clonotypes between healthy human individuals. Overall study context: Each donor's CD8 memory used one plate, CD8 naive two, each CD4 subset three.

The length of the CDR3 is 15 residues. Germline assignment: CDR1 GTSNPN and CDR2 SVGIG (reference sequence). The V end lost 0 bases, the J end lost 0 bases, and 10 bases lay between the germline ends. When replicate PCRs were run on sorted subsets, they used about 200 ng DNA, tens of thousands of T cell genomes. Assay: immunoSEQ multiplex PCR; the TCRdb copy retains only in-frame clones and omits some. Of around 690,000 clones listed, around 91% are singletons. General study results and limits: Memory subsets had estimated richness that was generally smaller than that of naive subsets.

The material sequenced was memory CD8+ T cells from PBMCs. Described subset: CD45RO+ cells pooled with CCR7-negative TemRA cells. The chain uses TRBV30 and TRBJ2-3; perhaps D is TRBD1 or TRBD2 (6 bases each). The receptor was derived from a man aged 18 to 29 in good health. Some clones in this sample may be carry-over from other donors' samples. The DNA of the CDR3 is TGTGCCTGGAGTGTAGGGGGGAGCAGCACAGATACGCAGTATTTT. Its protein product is CAWSVGGSSTDTQYF.